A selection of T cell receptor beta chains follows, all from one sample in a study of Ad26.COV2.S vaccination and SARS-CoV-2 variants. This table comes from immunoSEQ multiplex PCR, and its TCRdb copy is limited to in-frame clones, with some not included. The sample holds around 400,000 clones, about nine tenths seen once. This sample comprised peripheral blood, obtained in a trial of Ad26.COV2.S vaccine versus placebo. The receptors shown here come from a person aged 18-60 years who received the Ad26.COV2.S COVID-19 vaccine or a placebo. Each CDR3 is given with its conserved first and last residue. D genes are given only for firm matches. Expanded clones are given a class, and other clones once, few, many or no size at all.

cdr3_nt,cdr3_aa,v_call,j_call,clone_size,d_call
TGTGCCAGCAAGGGCTTCCAACCCAATCAGCCCCAGCATTTT,CASKGFQPNQPQHF,TRBV21-1,TRBJ1-5,-,-
TGTGCCAGCAGTTACGTGGGGAGCACCGGGGAGCTGTTTTTT,CASSYVGSTGELFF,TRBV6-2/TRBV6-3,TRBJ2-2,-,-
TGTGCCAGCAGTTCAGGGGGGATGAACACTGAAGCTTTCTTT,CASSSGGMNTEAFF,TRBV13,TRBJ1-1,-,TRBD1
TGCAGTGCTAGTGGGACTAGCGGGAGGAATCAGTTCTTC,CSASGTSGRNQFF,TRBV20-1,TRBJ2-1,-,TRBD2
TGTGCCAGCAGCTTAGGCCCGGGAGTGTCCTACAATGAGCAGTTCTTC,CASSLGPGVSYNEQFF,TRBV11-3,TRBJ2-1,-,-
TGCGCCAGCAGCAGCGGACTAGCGGGAGGGACCGGGGAGCTGTTTTTT,CASSSGLAGGTGELFF,TRBV5-1,TRBJ2-2,-,TRBD2
TGTGCCAGCACTTACGCCACTGAAGCTTTCTTT,CASTYATEAFF,TRBV2,TRBJ1-1,once,-
TGTGCCAGTCGTCCTTCAGGGGCGCCTGGCTATGGCTACACCTTC,CASRPSGAPGYGYTF,TRBV19,TRBJ1-2,-,-
TGTGCCAGTAGCAACCTAGCGGGAAGGAATGAGCAGTTCTTC,CASSNLAGRNEQFF,TRBV19,TRBJ2-1,-,TRBD2
TGCGCCAGCAGCTTCGTGCAGGTCGGCTACGAGCAGTACTTC,CASSFVQVGYEQYF,TRBV5-1,TRBJ2-7,-,-
TGCAGCGGGACAGGATTCACCGGGGAGCTGTTTTTT,CSGTGFTGELFF,TRBV29-1,TRBJ2-2,-,TRBD1
TGTGCCAGCAAAAGGGCAGCTGGGGCCAACGTCCTGACTTTC,CASKRAAGANVLTF,TRBV28,TRBJ2-6,-,-
TGTGCCAGCTCACCACCATCAGGGAGTAGGAGTGAGCAGTTCTTC,CASSPPSGSRSEQFF,TRBV18,TRBJ2-1,few,-
TGTGCCTGGAGTGTAGATGATAGCGGGAGGGAGTTCTTC,CAWSVDDSGREFF,TRBV30,TRBJ2-1,-,TRBD2
TGTGCCAGCAGTAAAACTAGCGGGAGTGGCAATGAGCAGTTCTTC,CASSKTSGSGNEQFF,TRBV2,TRBJ2-1,-,TRBD2
TGCGCCAGCAGCTCGGGACTAGCGGGTGGGGGTTTCCTGAGCTCCTACAATGAGCAGTTCTTC,CASSSGLAGGGFLSSYNEQFF,TRBV5-1,TRBJ2-1,-,TRBD2
TGCGCCAGCAGCCAAGATTTAACTCTTAGCAATCAGCCCCAGCATTTT,CASSQDLTLSNQPQHF,TRBV4-3,TRBJ1-5,-,-
TGTGCCAGCAGTGTAACGGGACAGCTACTGAAGGGCAATCAGCCCCAGCATTTT,CASSVTGQLLKGNQPQHF,TRBV2,TRBJ1-5,-,TRBD1
TGTGCCAGCAGCCAAGCCGGGACAGTTACGGGGGACTATGGCTACACCTTC,CASSQAGTVTGDYGYTF,TRBV2,TRBJ1-2,-,TRBD1
TGCGCCAGCAGCCAAGATTCGCTCTACGAGCAGTACTTC,CASSQDSLYEQYF,TRBV4-1,TRBJ2-7,-,-
TGTGCCAGCTCACCGACGGGGGGGGTGGCCACTGAAGCTTTCTTT,CASSPTGGVATEAFF,TRBV18,TRBJ1-1,-,-
TGTGCCAGCAGCCGTTTTAGGGGCGAAAAACTGTTTTTT,CASSRFRGEKLFF,TRBV4-2,TRBJ1-4,-,-
TGTGCCTGGAGTCCTCCGGTCTGGAGCTCCTACGAGCAGTACTTC,CAWSPPVWSSYEQYF,TRBV30,TRBJ2-7,once,-
TGTGCCAGCAGCTTGGGGGGCATGAATTCACCCCTCCACTTT,CASSLGGMNSPLHF,TRBV7-9,TRBJ1-6,-,-
TGTGCCAGCACCTTATCCCCAGGGGGCCGTACTGAAGCTTTCTTT,CASTLSPGGRTEAFF,TRBV2,TRBJ1-1,-,TRBD1
TGTGCCAGCAGTTCCCCATGGGACAGCTTTTACTATGGCTACACCTTC,CASSSPWDSFYYGYTF,TRBV28,TRBJ1-2,-,TRBD1
TGTGCCAGCTCACCGCCCCTAGCGGGACCAGCAGATACGCAGTATTTT,CASSPPLAGPADTQYF,TRBV18,TRBJ2-3,-,TRBD2
TGTGCCAGCAGTGAAACAGGCGGGGGAAACACCATATATTTT,CASSETGGGNTIYF,TRBV25-1,TRBJ1-3,-,-
TGTGCCAGCAGACCGACAGGGGGCCTCACTGAAGCTTTCTTT,CASRPTGGLTEAFF,TRBV28,TRBJ1-1,-,TRBD1
TGTGCCAGCAGTGGCCGGGACAGGGCAACCATTCGCACTGAAGCTTTCTTT,CASSGRDRATIRTEAFF,TRBV27,TRBJ1-1,once,TRBD1
TGTGCCAGCAGTTCCACATGGACTAGCGGGTACGAGCAGTACTTC,CASSSTWTSGYEQYF,TRBV6-5,TRBJ2-7,-,TRBD2
TGTGCCACCAGTGATTTGGGCAGGGGGACAGATACGCAGTATTTT,CATSDLGRGTDTQYF,TRBV24-1,TRBJ2-3,-,TRBD1
TGCGCCAGCAGCTTGGTTTCAGGGGGCAATGAGCAGTTCTTC,CASSLVSGGNEQFF,TRBV5-1,TRBJ2-1,-,TRBD1
TGTGCCAGTAGTATGGCCCTTCCCGGGGAGCTGTTTTTT,CASSMALPGELFF,TRBV19,TRBJ2-2,-,-
TGTGCCAGCAGTTACCCTACGCGGGTCACAGATACGCAGTATTTT,CASSYPTRVTDTQYF,TRBV6-2/TRBV6-3,TRBJ2-3,-,-